This TCR beta chain comes out of a study of post-analysis software for immune sequencing data. Looked up from germline, CDR1 is SGHTA and CDR2 is FQGTGA. Trimming cost V 2 bases and J 5 bases; bases outside gene matches: 6. This CDR3 contains 15 residues. Broader study findings: About 5 TRBV segments were more frequent in patients than controls; TRBV5-6, TRBV5-1 and TRBV20-1 belonged to this group.

Regarding this clonotype: The antigen is undetermined.

Presence of unique molecular identifiers characterized the TCR beta cDNA libraries. A single record per CDR3 protein comes from TCRdb applying MiXCR to the PCR reads. The sample contains about 820,000 distinct CDR3 sequences, approximately 53% of which appear only once. The V gene is TRBV7-3, the J gene TRBJ2-1; 7 bases match TRBD2. The specimen was blood. The TCR was taken from a girl aged 5-17 years with multiple sclerosis. The CDR3 loop is CASSLLGTIDNEQFF. CDR3 sequence (DNA): TGTGCCAGCAGCTTACTCGGGACTATTGACAATGAGCAGTTCTTC.